A selection of T cell receptor beta chains follows, all from one sample in a study of cytomegalovirus exposure and HLA in healthy donors. Sequencing was performed with immunoSEQ multiplex PCR; in TCRdb, only in-frame clones are kept and a portion is missing. The sample lists 230,000 or so clones, 85% to 90% seen once, with 2.9% in the top ten. Sample: PBMCs. The source of these receptors is a woman aged 18-35 years in good health and CMV-seronegative. CDR3s include the opening cysteine and the closing phenylalanine or tryptophan. Fields, in order: D gene, J gene, V gene, clone size, CDR3 DNA, CDR3 protein. A D gene is named only where the DNA matches it firmly. Clone size appears in some rows only: once, few, many, or a class for an expanded clone.

d_call: TRBD1
j_call: TRBJ1-1
v_call: TRBV11-3
clone_size: once
cdr3_nt: TGTGCCAGCAGCTCCAAGACAGGGTCCACTGAAGCTTTCTTT
cdr3_aa: CASSSKTGSTEAFF

d_call: TRBD1
j_call: TRBJ1-1
v_call: TRBV28
clone_size: -
cdr3_nt: TGTGCCAGCAGAGGGACAGTTGCTGAAGCTTTCTTT
cdr3_aa: CASRGTVAEAFF

d_call: TRBD2
j_call: TRBJ2-5
v_call: TRBV7-2
clone_size: -
cdr3_nt: TGTGCCAGCAGCTTAGGCAGAGGCGGGAGGGCCCCCGAGACCCAGTACTTC
cdr3_aa: CASSLGRGGRAPETQYF

d_call: -
j_call: TRBJ2-1
v_call: TRBV19
clone_size: -
cdr3_nt: TGTGCCAGTAGCTACCGAGGAAACTCCTACAATGAGCAGTTCTTC
cdr3_aa: CASSYRGNSYNEQFF

d_call: TRBD1
j_call: TRBJ2-7
v_call: TRBV4-1
clone_size: -
cdr3_nt: TGCGCCAGCAGCCAAGGGTCCGGGACAGGGGTCCACGAGCAGTACTTC
cdr3_aa: CASSQGSGTGVHEQYF

d_call: -
j_call: TRBJ1-4
v_call: TRBV27
clone_size: -
cdr3_nt: TGTGCCAGCAGTTTGATACGGGGGGAAAAACTGTTTTTT
cdr3_aa: CASSLIRGEKLFF

d_call: TRBD1
j_call: TRBJ2-7
v_call: TRBV2
clone_size: -
cdr3_nt: TGTGCCAGCAGACGGATGAGGACAGGGGGACCCGAGCAGTACTTC
cdr3_aa: CASRRMRTGGPEQYF

d_call: TRBD1
j_call: TRBJ2-7
v_call: TRBV7-2
clone_size: few
cdr3_nt: TGTGCCAGCAGCTTAGCTCCGACAGGGTGGAACTACGAGCAGTACTTC
cdr3_aa: CASSLAPTGWNYEQYF

d_call: TRBD2
j_call: TRBJ2-1
v_call: TRBV11-2
clone_size: -
cdr3_nt: TGTGCCAGCAGCTTAGCGACTAGCGGGTTAAATGAGCAGTTCTTC
cdr3_aa: CASSLATSGLNEQFF

d_call: -
j_call: TRBJ2-1
v_call: TRBV5-6
clone_size: -
cdr3_nt: TGTGCCAGCAGCTTTAGGCCTGGGAGCAGGGAGCAGTTCTTC
cdr3_aa: CASSFRPGSREQFF

d_call: -
j_call: TRBJ1-1
v_call: TRBV4-1
clone_size: -
cdr3_nt: TGCGCCAGCAGCCACCCGGGACTCCTGACTGAAGCTTTCTTT
cdr3_aa: CASSHPGLLTEAFF

d_call: TRBD1
j_call: TRBJ2-3
v_call: TRBV6-5
clone_size: -
cdr3_nt: TGTGCCAGCATGTACAGGGGGCTCACGACAGATACGCAGTATTTT
cdr3_aa: CASMYRGLTTDTQYF

d_call: TRBD1
j_call: TRBJ2-1
v_call: TRBV4-1
clone_size: -
cdr3_nt: TGCGCCAGCAGCCAACCCTTAACGGACAGGGATAAGCAGTTCTTC
cdr3_aa: CASSQPLTDRDKQFF

d_call: TRBD2
j_call: TRBJ2-5
v_call: TRBV6-1
clone_size: -
cdr3_nt: TGTGCCAGCAGTCTAGCGGGAGGGGGTTGGACCCAGTACTTC
cdr3_aa: CASSLAGGGWTQYF

d_call: -
j_call: TRBJ2-2
v_call: TRBV9
clone_size: -
cdr3_nt: TGTGCCAGCAGCGTAGCCTGGAGGGATCCCGGGGAGCTGTTTTTT
cdr3_aa: CASSVAWRDPGELFF

d_call: -
j_call: TRBJ2-7
v_call: TRBV4-1
clone_size: -
cdr3_nt: TGCGCCAGCAGCCAAGAACAAGGCCTAGTGACTCACGAGCAGTACTTC
cdr3_aa: CASSQEQGLVTHEQYF

d_call: -
j_call: TRBJ1-3
v_call: TRBV14
clone_size: -
cdr3_nt: TGTGCCAGCAGCCAAGTGGGAGGATCTGGAAACACCATATATTTT
cdr3_aa: CASSQVGGSGNTIYF

d_call: TRBD2
j_call: TRBJ2-1
v_call: TRBV30
clone_size: -
cdr3_nt: TGTGCCTGGAAGCAGGGCGGGAGGGCTGAGCAGTTCTTC
cdr3_aa: CAWKQGGRAEQFF

d_call: -
j_call: TRBJ2-5
v_call: TRBV5-4
clone_size: -
cdr3_nt: TGTGCCAGCAGCCCGGTATTCGGAGAGGAGACCCAGTACTTC
cdr3_aa: CASSPVFGEETQYF

d_call: TRBD2
j_call: TRBJ2-1
v_call: TRBV5-1
clone_size: -
cdr3_nt: TGCGCCAGCAGCCTTAGGACTAGCGGGAGCCTGTACAATGAGCAGTTCTTC
cdr3_aa: CASSLRTSGSLYNEQFF

d_call: -
j_call: TRBJ2-1
v_call: TRBV27
clone_size: -
cdr3_nt: TGTGCCAGCAGTTTGGGGCCCCCGGTTGAGCAGTTCTTC
cdr3_aa: CASSLGPPVEQFF

d_call: TRBD1
j_call: TRBJ1-5
v_call: TRBV19
clone_size: -
cdr3_nt: TGTGCCAGTAGTATCTTAATCGAGGACAGGGGGAGGCAGCCCCAGCATTTT
cdr3_aa: CASSILIEDRGRQPQHF

d_call: TRBD1
j_call: TRBJ2-7
v_call: TRBV7-9
clone_size: -
cdr3_nt: TGTGCCAGCAGCCCCCACCGACAGGGTGTGTACGAGCAGTACTTC
cdr3_aa: CASSPHRQGVYEQYF

d_call: TRBD2
j_call: TRBJ2-1
v_call: TRBV19
clone_size: few
cdr3_nt: TGTGCCAGTAGTTCGGGACTAGCGGGAGGCCTCTCCTACAATGAGCAGTTCTTC
cdr3_aa: CASSSGLAGGLSYNEQFF

d_call: TRBD1
j_call: TRBJ1-2
v_call: TRBV28
clone_size: -
cdr3_nt: TGTGCCAGCACTATTGGGACAGATCCTAACTATGGCTACACCTTC
cdr3_aa: CASTIGTDPNYGYTF

d_call: -
j_call: TRBJ1-5
v_call: TRBV27
clone_size: -
cdr3_nt: TGTGCCAGCAGTTTTAGTGTCGACTTAAATCAGCCCCAGCATTTT
cdr3_aa: CASSFSVDLNQPQHF

d_call: TRBD1
j_call: TRBJ2-7
v_call: TRBV15
clone_size: -
cdr3_nt: TGTGCCACCAAGGGACAGGGGACGACCTACGAGCAGTACTTC
cdr3_aa: CATKGQGTTYEQYF

d_call: TRBD2
j_call: TRBJ2-5
v_call: TRBV9
clone_size: -
cdr3_nt: TGTGCCAGCAGCGCCGAGGGCTGGGGGGGACTAGCGGGAACCGGGGAGACCCAGTACTTC
cdr3_aa: CASSAEGWGGLAGTGETQYF

d_call: -
j_call: TRBJ2-1
v_call: TRBV5-1
clone_size: -
cdr3_nt: TGCGCCAGCAGCTTGGCCAGCGCTGAGCAGTTCTTC
cdr3_aa: CASSLASAEQFF

d_call: -
j_call: TRBJ2-5
v_call: TRBV5-6
clone_size: once
cdr3_nt: TGTGCCAGCAGCTCCTCGGCGGGGGCACAAGAGACCCAGTACTTC
cdr3_aa: CASSSSAGAQETQYF

d_call: TRBD2
j_call: TRBJ2-5
v_call: TRBV15
clone_size: -
cdr3_nt: TGTGCCACCAGCAGAGGCCCCCCAGGGAGGGGCCAAGAGACCCAGTACTTC
cdr3_aa: CATSRGPPGRGQETQYF

d_call: TRBD2
j_call: TRBJ2-7
v_call: TRBV6-1
clone_size: -
cdr3_nt: TGTGCCAGCAGTGAAGTCGGTAGCGGGAGTGTTTACGAGCAGTACTTC
cdr3_aa: CASSEVGSGSVYEQYF

d_call: -
j_call: TRBJ1-1
v_call: TRBV7-8
clone_size: -
cdr3_nt: TGTGCCAGCAGCTTAGGGGCGGGGGCCACTTTCTTT
cdr3_aa: CASSLGAGATFF

d_call: TRBD2
j_call: TRBJ2-5
v_call: TRBV4-3
clone_size: -
cdr3_nt: TGCGCCAGCAGCCAAGATAATCTGGGCGGGGGGACCCAGTACTTC
cdr3_aa: CASSQDNLGGGTQYF

d_call: -
j_call: TRBJ2-3
v_call: TRBV9
clone_size: -
cdr3_nt: TGTGCCAGCAGCGTAGTCCCTCCAGATACGCAGTATTTT
cdr3_aa: CASSVVPPDTQYF

d_call: -
j_call: TRBJ1-4
v_call: TRBV6-5
clone_size: -
cdr3_nt: TGTGCCAGCAGTTACTCCAGGGCAGGGAACGAAAAACTGTTTTTT
cdr3_aa: CASSYSRAGNEKLFF

d_call: TRBD2
j_call: TRBJ2-5
v_call: TRBV4-3
clone_size: -
cdr3_nt: TGCGCCAGCAGCCAAGAGCTAGCGGGACCGATAGAGACCCAGTACTTC
cdr3_aa: CASSQELAGPIETQYF

d_call: TRBD1
j_call: TRBJ2-1
v_call: TRBV6-5
clone_size: -
cdr3_nt: TGTGCCAGCAGCACTCGAGGGGGCGCACGGTTCTTC
cdr3_aa: CASSTRGGARFF

d_call: TRBD2
j_call: TRBJ2-7
v_call: TRBV27
clone_size: once
cdr3_nt: TGTGCCAGCAGTTCGGGGAGGGCCTACGAGCAGTACTTC
cdr3_aa: CASSSGRAYEQYF

d_call: -
j_call: TRBJ1-2
v_call: TRBV15
clone_size: -
cdr3_nt: TGTGCCACCAGCAGTGACGAGGGGGAAGTTAACTATGGCTACACCTTC
cdr3_aa: CATSSDEGEVNYGYTF

d_call: TRBD2
j_call: TRBJ2-1
v_call: TRBV2
clone_size: -
cdr3_nt: TGTGCCAGCAGGGAAGCGGGAGTTAGAAATGAGCAGTTCTTC
cdr3_aa: CASREAGVRNEQFF

d_call: TRBD2
j_call: TRBJ2-1
v_call: TRBV4-1
clone_size: -
cdr3_nt: TGCGCCAGCAGCCAAGCGGCGGGAGGGCCGGTTGAGCAGTTCTTC
cdr3_aa: CASSQAAGGPVEQFF

d_call: TRBD2
j_call: TRBJ2-1
v_call: TRBV29-1
clone_size: -
cdr3_nt: TGCAGCGTTGAAGATGGGCGGGAGGGCCGCTATGAGCAGTTCTTC
cdr3_aa: CSVEDGREGRYEQFF

d_call: -
j_call: TRBJ2-2
v_call: TRBV5-6
clone_size: -
cdr3_nt: TGTGCCAGCAGCTTGGCGGGCGCGGGGAACACCGGGGAGCTGTTTTTT
cdr3_aa: CASSLAGAGNTGELFF